This entry features one TCR beta chain sequence. This specimen belongs to a study of CD8+ T cells in alopecia areata. Treatment specified: oral pan-JAK inhibitor, 5-10 mg twice daily. RNA extraction was followed by reverse transcription into cDNA, which acted as the sequencing template. Data came from immunoSEQ multiplex PCR; TCRdb stores just in-frame clones and leaves some out. Of 150,000 to 200,000 clones listed, less than 70% are singletons. Unmatched junction bases numbered 12, after V lost 6 bases and J lost 5 bases. Germline CDR1 SGHDN, CDR2 FVKESK. This CDR3 has 15 residues. The sample here was CD4+ T cells sorted from blood, taken at approximately week 49, from a patient treated with tofacitinib. This chain uses TRBV14 with TRBJ2-7; 8 bases fit TRBD1. The sequence was obtained from a human donor with alopecia areata. CDR3 residues: CASSPKRTGYHEQYF. The CDR3 nucleotides are TGTGCCAGCAGTCCGAAAAGGACAGGGTATCACGAGCAGTACTTC.